The 29 T cell receptor beta chains reported below all come from one sample, sequenced in a study of graft-versus-host responses after intestinal transplantation. Assay used: immunoSEQ multiplex PCR; TCRdb lists only in-frame clones, some missing. The table shows about 100,000 clones, with roughly 90% occurring only once. The source was PBMCs, collected 453 days after intestinal transplant. The receptor set was obtained from a human patient who received an intestinal transplant, so some T cells may come from the graft donor.

Only a few counts were recorded for this clone. The rearrangement uses TRBV6-5 and TRBJ1-3; D gene unclear. Germline assignment: CDR1 MNHEY and CDR2 SVGAGI. Trimming took 5 bases from V and 4 from J, leaving 3 bases between them. The length of the CDR3 is 11 residues. The CDR3 loop is CASSRGNTIYF. Here the CDR3 DNA reads TGTGCCAGCAGTCGGGGAAACACCATATATTTT.

The rearrangement joins TRBV11-2 to TRBJ2-3; the match to TRBD1 covers 10 bases. Losses at the gene ends were 5 bases for V and 5 bases for J; bases not matched to a gene: 10. The CDR3 totals 16 residues. Looked up from germline, CDR1 is SGHAT and CDR2 is FQNNGV. CDR3 coding DNA: TGTGCCAGCAGCCACGAGGGGGGACAGGGGAAAGATACGCAGTATTTT. This gives the protein CASSHEGGQGKDTQYF. Full variable domain (remainder filled in from reference TRBV11-2 and TRBJ2-3): EAGVAQSPRYKIIEKRQSVAFWCNPISGHATLYWYQQILGQGPKLLIQFQNNGVVDDSQLPKDRFSAERLKGVDSTLKIQPAKLEDSAVYLCASSHEGGQGKDTQYFGPGTRLTVL.

The gene calls are TRBV15 and TRBJ2-1, with unresolved D. The CDR3 runs 15 residues. CDR1 and CDR2 from the germline V gene are LNHNV and YYDKDF (reference sequence). The V gene lost 0 bases and the J gene lost 7 bases, with 13 bases spanning the gap. CDR3 nucleotide sequence: TGTGCCACCAGCAGAGACCCCCGGACGATGAATGAGCAGTTCTTC. This codes for CATSRDPRTMNEQFF.

The J gene is TRBJ2-1, the V gene TRBV27; 11 bases agree with TRBD2. The CDR3 consists of 19 residues. J lost 0 bases, V lost 6 bases, and 13 bases had no gene match. Germline V gene sequence: CDR1 MNHEY, CDR2 SMNVEV (reference sequence). The CDR3, as DNA: TGTGCCAGCAGACAACTAGCGGGGGCTCTACTTGTCTCCTACAATGAGCAGTTCTTC. Its protein is CASRQLAGALLVSYNEQFF.

The chain employs TRBV7-6 and TRBJ2-7; 12 bases align to TRBD2. Germline V gives CDR1 SGHVS, CDR2 FNYEAQ. Trimming removed 5 bases from V and 3 bases from J; junction bases left unmatched: 8. This CDR3 has 16 amino acids. The CDR3 DNA reads TGTGCCAGCAGCCTCGAACTAGCGGGGGGACTCTACGAGCAGTACTTC. Translation: CASSLELAGGLYEQYF.

The rearrangement links TRBV19 to TRBJ1-2; D unclear. V shed 3 bases and J shed 7 bases, with 9 bases lying between them. The CDR3 consists of 12 residues. The germline V gene encodes CDR1 LNHDA and CDR2 SQIVND (reference sequence). The CDR3 DNA reads as TGTGCCAGTAGTATCTCGGGGTCTGGCTACACCTTC. This gives the protein CASSISGSGYTF.

The V call is TRBV6-5, the J call TRBJ1-5; no clear D gene. This CDR3 comprises 15 residues. Trimming pared 6 bases from V and 0 bases from J, leaving 12 bases between. Germline CDR1 is MNHEY and CDR2 is SVGAGI. The chain's CDR3 is CASSPQHYSNQPQHF. As DNA, the CDR3 is TGTGCCAGCAGCCCACAACACTATAGCAATCAGCCCCAGCATTTT.

The chain joins TRBV6-5 to TRBJ2-3, with a possible D match to TRBD2 (7 bases). The CDR3 totals 15 residues. Germline CDR1 is MNHEY and CDR2 is SVGAGI. Trimming took off 0 bases at V and 3 bases at J, with 10 bases between the two ends. CDR3 sequence (DNA): TGTGCCAGCAGTTACTCTGCGGGGGCGACAGATACGCAGTATTTT. Amino acids: CASSYSAGATDTQYF.

This sequence joins TRBV10-3 and TRBJ2-5; 10 nucleotides match TRBD2. V lost 2 bases, J lost 7 bases, and 7 bases stayed unmatched. CDR1 and CDR2 from the germline V gene are ENHRY and SYGVKD. This CDR3 has 15 residues. For the CDR3, the DNA is TGTGCCATCAGTGAGACTAGCGGGGTTCCCCGGACCCAGTACTTC. The encoded protein is CAISETSGVPRTQYF.

The chain combines TRBV10-1 with TRBJ2-1; 12 nucleotides align to TRBD2. Losses at the gene ends were 5 bases for V and 3 bases for J; bases not matched to a gene: 2. Germline V gene lookup returns CDR1 WNHNN and CDR2 SYGVQD (reference sequence). The CDR3 extends over 15 amino acids. CDR3 in DNA: TGCGCCAGCAGTCCTAGCGGGGGGGTCTACAATGAGCAGTTCTTC. Amino acid sequence: CASSPSGGVYNEQFF.

The rearrangement joins TRBV6-4 to TRBJ2-7; D gene unclear. V lost 6 bases and J lost 5, with 14 bases in between. CDR1 MRHNA and CDR2 SNTAGT come from the germline V gene. This CDR3 region has 13 residues. The CDR3 nucleotides are TGTGCCAGCAGAGCCGTAGGCCAGGACGAGCAGTACTTC. Translating it yields CASRAVGQDEQYF.

V and J are TRBV15 and TRBJ2-5; weak D call: TRBD1 (6 bases). The J call is doubtful: the DNA matches TRBJ2-7 better. Germline V gives CDR1 LNHNV, CDR2 YYDKDF (reference sequence). The CDR3 extends over 14 amino acids. In DNA form, the CDR3 reads TGTGCCACCAGCAGACAAACCAACAGGGCCGAGCAGTACTTC. Encoded protein: CATSRQTNRAEQYF.

CDR3: CASSPRLAGGGETQYF. The CDR3 region has the DNA TGTGCCAGCAGTCCTCGACTAGCGGGGGGCGGGGAGACCCAGTACTTC. The gene calls are TRBV27 and TRBJ2-5; 13 bases align to TRBD2. CDR1 and CDR2 (germline): MNHEY, SMNVEV (reference sequence). This CDR3 spans 16 amino acids. V shed 5 bases and J 5 bases; nucleotides not matched to a gene: 8.

The table lists this clone with a count of one. The J gene is TRBJ2-7, the V gene TRBV7-9; D perhaps matches TRBD1 (6 bases). Germline CDR1 SEHNR, CDR2 FQNEAQ (reference sequence). V lost 11 bases and J lost 6, with 14 bases in between. The CDR3 runs to 11 residues. Written as DNA, the CDR3 is TGTGCCTCCATCACAGGGAGCGAGCAGTACTTC. It translates to CASITGSEQYF. The full variable domain, its missing parts supplied by reference TRBV7-9 and TRBJ2-7, is DTGVSQNPRHKITKRGQNVTFRCDPISEHNRLYWYRQTLGQGPEFLTYFQNEAQLEKSRLLSDRFSAERPKGSFSTLEIQRTEQGDSAMYLCASITGSEQYFGPGTRLTVT.

This rearrangement joins TRBV7-8 to TRBJ1-1, with D hard to call. Germline-derived CDR1 and CDR2 are SGHVS and FQNEAQ. The CDR3 length is 13 residues. Trimming stripped 4 bases from V and 4 bases from J, with 10 bases between. DNA for the CDR3: TGTGCCAGCAGCTACCTAGAGGCCACTGAAGCTTTCTTT. Protein: CASSYLEATEAFF.

The V and J genes are TRBV19 and TRBJ2-7; D not certain. The germline V gene encodes CDR1 LNHDA and CDR2 SQIVND (reference sequence). The CDR3 loop spans 16 amino acids. V shed 4 bases and J shed 3 bases, with 19 bases lying between them. CDR3 sequence: CASSTDPHVANYEQYF. For the CDR3, the DNA is TGTGCCAGTAGTACAGATCCCCATGTCGCGAACTACGAGCAGTACTTC.

This rearrangement joins TRBV6-1 to TRBJ1-2; possible D gene TRBD1, 6 bases. V was trimmed by 2 bases and J by 4 bases, leaving 11 bases between them. Germline CDR1 reads MNHNS; CDR2 reads SASEGT. The CDR3 runs 14 residues. The CDR3 loop is CASSEPRQVYGYTF. Here the CDR3 DNA reads TGTGCCAGCAGTGAACCGAGACAGGTCTATGGCTACACCTTC.

The chain links TRBV7-9 to TRBJ2-7; D is perhaps TRBD1 (6 bases). Trimming stripped 5 bases from V and 5 bases from J, with 19 bases between. This CDR3 comprises 15 residues. Germline V gene data show CDR1 as SEHNR and CDR2 as FQNEAQ (reference sequence). This chain's CDR3 is CASSDEGRGADEQYF. In nucleotides, the CDR3 is TGTGCCAGCAGCGATGAAGGCAGGGGAGCCGACGAGCAGTACTTC. The entire variable domain, with the rest obtained from reference TRBV7-9 and TRBJ2-7, is as follows: DTGVSQNPRHKITKRGQNVTFRCDPISEHNRLYWYRQTLGQGPEFLTYFQNEAQLEKSRLLSDRFSAERPKGSFSTLEIQRTEQGDSAMYLCASSDEGRGADEQYFGPGTRLTVT.

This sequence joins TRBV29-1 and TRBJ1-2; unclear D gene. V was shortened by 7 bases and J by 4 bases, with 16 bases between the two germline ends. This CDR3 has 13 amino acids. CDR1 is SQVTM and CDR2 is ANQGSEA in the germline V gene. The CDR3 loop is CSGVGMEGYGYTF. CDR3 DNA: TGCAGCGGGGTGGGTATGGAGGGCTATGGCTACACCTTC.

The chain carries TRBV4-2 and TRBJ1-4, with D unclear. The CDR3 covers 14 residues. In germline, CDR1 is LGHNA, CDR2 YNFKEQ. V was clipped by 2 bases and J by 8 bases, with 12 bases between them. The CDR3 coding sequence is TGTGCCAGCAGCCAACCAACCCAGGAAGAAAAACTGTTTTTT. This codes for CASSQPTQEEKLFF.

A few counts support this clone. V usage is TRBV7-9 and J usage is TRBJ2-7; 8 nucleotides match TRBD1. Unmatched junction bases numbered 3, after V lost 5 bases and J lost 0 bases. The germline V gene has CDR1 SEHNR and CDR2 FQNEAQ (reference sequence). The CDR3 is 14 residues long. The CDR3 region has the DNA TGTGCCAGCAGCAACCAGGGGGCCTCCTACGAGCAGTACTTC. As protein: CASSNQGASYEQYF.

This sequence joins TRBV5-1 and TRBJ1-1; tentatively, D is TRBD1 (6 bases). Germline lookup yields CDR1 SGHRS and CDR2 YFSETQ. The CDR3 covers 15 residues. V lost 4 bases, J lost 3 bases, and 16 bases lay in between. CDR3: CASSTQQGGHTEAFF. The CDR3 nucleotides read TGCGCCAGCAGCACACAACAGGGTGGGCACACTGAAGCTTTCTTT.

The V and J genes are TRBV6-6 and TRBJ2-5, with TRBD2 identical over 11 bases. The CDR3 contains 15 residues. Germline V gene lookup returns CDR1 MNHNY and CDR2 SVGAGI (reference sequence). The ends lost 4 bases at V and 4 bases at J; junction bases unmatched: 5. Written as DNA, the CDR3 is TGTGCCAGCAGTTGGGCTAGCGGGGGGTCAGAGACCCAGTACTTC. Protein: CASSWASGGSETQYF.

The V call is TRBV9, the J call TRBJ1-1; D remains unclear. CDR1 is SGDLS and CDR2 is YYNGEE in the germline V gene. Trimming took 7 bases from V and 0 from J, leaving 7 bases between them. The CDR3 covers 12 residues. The CDR3 DNA follows: TGTGCCAGCGGAAGATTGAACACTGAAGCTTTCTTT. Translating gives CASGRLNTEAFF.

The rearrangement joins TRBV27 to TRBJ1-4, with no clear D. Per germline, CDR1 MNHEY and CDR2 SMNVEV (reference sequence). The ends were cut back, 2 bases at V and 8 bases at J, with 15 bases in the middle. The CDR3 spans 15 residues. The CDR3 DNA follows: TGTGCCAGCAGTTTACGGGCGGACTTGGGAGAAAAACTGTTTTTT. Its protein is CASSLRADLGEKLFF.

This chain links TRBV7-2 with TRBJ1-5; D is possibly TRBD1 (5 bases). V was clipped by 4 bases and J by 0 bases, with 13 bases between them. The length of the CDR3 is 16 residues. Germline V gene data show CDR1 as SGHTA and CDR2 as FQGNSA. CDR3 region: CASSSRGDHSNQPQHF. The CDR3 bases are TGTGCCAGCAGCTCCCGGGGGGACCATAGCAATCAGCCCCAGCATTTT.

The CDR3 is CASSGRTDLNVNYGYTF. The CDR3, as DNA: TGTGCCAGCAGCGGCCGGACTGACCTTAACGTTAACTATGGCTACACCTTC. The chain is built from TRBV7-9 and TRBJ1-2; D call uncertain. The CDR3 sequence is 17 residues long. Trimming cost V 5 bases and J 1 base, with 20 bases left between them. Germline loops: CDR1 SEHNR, CDR2 FQNEAQ (reference sequence).

This chain uses TRBV11-1 with TRBJ2-1; tentative D call: TRBD2 (6 bases). The CDR3 has 15 amino acids. The ends were cut back, 6 bases at V and 0 bases at J, with 12 bases in the middle. Per germline, CDR1 SGHAT and CDR2 FQDESV (reference sequence). CDR3 in amino acids: CASSGGAGSYNEQFF. The CDR3 nucleotides are TGTGCCAGCAGTGGAGGGGCCGGCTCCTACAATGAGCAGTTCTTC. Based on the CDR3 plus reference TRBV11-1 and TRBJ2-1, the full variable domain is EAEVAQSPRYKITEKSQAVAFWCDPISGHATLYWYRQILGQGPELLVQFQDESVVDDSQLPKDRFSAERLKGVDSTLKIQPAELGDSAMYLCASSGGAGSYNEQFFGPGTRLTVL.

This rearrangement joins TRBV6-5 to TRBJ1-1; no firm D call. This CDR3 region has 12 residues. Germline V gene lookup returns CDR1 MNHEY and CDR2 SVGAGI. V was cut by 10 bases and J by 5 bases, with 14 bases left in between. The CDR3 nucleotides are TGTGCCACAGCCCCGACCTCGACTGAAGCTTTCTTT. Its protein is CATAPTSTEAFF.